This T cell receptor (beta chain) came from a study of cytomegalovirus exposure and HLA in healthy donors. The CDR3 spans 17 residues. Trimming removed 4 bases from V and 9 bases from J; junction bases left unmatched: 16. Looked up from germline, CDR1 is LGHNA and CDR2 is YNFKEQ. A multiplex PCR was run with 60 Vbeta primers and 13 Jbeta primers. Produced via immunoSEQ multiplex PCR; TCRdb's table is partial and in-frame only. Among more than 80,000 clones listed, roughly 69% were seen once. Sequencing input: PBMCs. The gene calls are TRBV4-2 and TRBJ2-1, with 9 bases matching TRBD2. This clonotype was sampled from a middle-aged man in good health and CMV-seronegative. The CDR3 DNA reads as TGTGCCAGCAGCCGGGTCGTCGGGGGCGGGGGGGCCGGTGAGCAGTTCTTC. Its translation: CASSRVVGGGGAGEQFF.